The rows below give T cell receptor beta chains drawn from one sample of a study of cytomegalovirus exposure and HLA in healthy donors. The repertoire was sequenced with immunoSEQ multiplex PCR; TCRdb's copy has only in-frame clones and lacks some. This repertoire shows about 140,000 clones, approximately 65% found once; its top ten account for around 6.3%. Material: PBMCs. The receptors originated from a woman aged 55-69 years in good health and CMV-seronegative. CDR3s include the opening cysteine and the closing phenylalanine or tryptophan. The D gene is left open where the match is weak. Some rows mark clone size as missing; the rest say once, few, many or name a class of expanded clone.

D: TRBD2; V: TRBV19; size: -; J: TRBJ2-1; CDR3: CASSMGTSNEQFF; DNA: TGTGCCAGTAGTATGGGGACTAGCAATGAGCAGTTCTTC
D: TRBD1; V: TRBV27; size: few; J: TRBJ2-1; CDR3: CASSFRQGRSSYNEQFF; DNA: TGTGCCAGCAGTTTCCGACAGGGCCGGAGCTCCTACAATGAGCAGTTCTTC
D: -; V: TRBV7-2; size: -; J: TRBJ2-5; CDR3: CASSLASRGPQETQYF; DNA: TGTGCCAGCAGCTTAGCGAGTAGGGGCCCCCAAGAGACCCAGTACTTC
D: -; V: TRBV5-5; size: -; J: TRBJ2-1; CDR3: CASSLQYEQFF; DNA: TGTGCCAGCAGCTTGCAGTATGAGCAGTTCTTC
D: -; V: TRBV5-6; size: -; J: TRBJ2-2; CDR3: CASSASVTNTGELFF; DNA: TGTGCCAGCAGCGCTAGCGTTACGAACACCGGGGAGCTGTTTTTT
D: -; V: TRBV5-4; size: -; J: TRBJ2-2; CDR3: CASSRNQGFAGELFF; DNA: TGTGCCAGCAGCAGGAACCAGGGGTTTGCCGGGGAGCTGTTTTTT
D: -; V: TRBV5-5; size: -; J: TRBJ2-3; CDR3: CASRSADTQYF; DNA: TGTGCCAGCAGGTCGGCAGATACGCAGTATTTT
D: TRBD2; V: TRBV7-9; size: once; J: TRBJ2-3; CDR3: CSSSLGTGGGADTQYF; DNA: TGTTCCAGCAGCTTAGGGACCGGCGGGGGGGCCGATACGCAGTATTTT
D: TRBD1; V: TRBV4-3; size: few; J: TRBJ1-4; CDR3: CASSQDRSGTGGTNEKLFF; DNA: TGCGCCAGCAGCCAAGATCGATCGGGGACAGGGGGAACTAATGAAAAACTGTTTTTT
D: TRBD2; V: TRBV5-1; size: -; J: TRBJ2-5; CDR3: CASSLAGSGRAGETQYF; DNA: TGCGCCAGCAGCTTGGCCGGTAGCGGGAGGGCCGGGGAGACCCAGTACTTC
D: -; V: TRBV27; size: few; J: TRBJ1-6; CDR3: CASSIYREGDSPLHF; DNA: TGTGCCAGCAGTATATACAGGGAAGGGGATTCACCCCTCCACTTT
D: TRBD2; V: TRBV19; size: -; J: TRBJ2-3; CDR3: CASSPLAGYADTQYF; DNA: TGTGCCAGTAGTCCTCTAGCGGGGTACGCAGATACGCAGTATTTT
D: -; V: TRBV7-9; size: -; J: TRBJ2-5; CDR3: CASSLQVRETQYF; DNA: TGTGCCAGCAGCCTACAGGTCCGGGAGACCCAGTACTTC
D: TRBD1; V: TRBV28; size: once; J: TRBJ1-2; CDR3: CASSPPLYRGPYGYTF; DNA: TGTGCCAGCAGTCCTCCCTTATACAGGGGCCCCTATGGCTACACCTTC
D: TRBD2; V: TRBV7-9; size: -; J: TRBJ2-7; CDR3: CASSLGGGYEQYF; DNA: TGTGCCAGCAGCTTGGGGGGGGGTTACGAGCAGTACTTC
D: -; V: TRBV7-2; size: once; J: TRBJ2-1; CDR3: CASSKTQREQFF; DNA: TGTGCCAGCAGCAAGACACAGAGAGAGCAGTTCTTC
D: TRBD1; V: TRBV6-5; size: -; J: TRBJ2-7; CDR3: CASSYGQEMGEQYF; DNA: TGTGCCAGCAGTTACGGACAGGAGATGGGCGAGCAGTACTTC
D: -; V: TRBV28; size: -; J: TRBJ1-4; CDR3: CASSLWGSPNEKLFF; DNA: TGTGCCAGCAGTTTATGGGGCAGCCCAAATGAAAAACTGTTTTTT
D: TRBD2; V: TRBV5-1; size: -; J: TRBJ2-3; CDR3: CASSSGLAGGTTSTDTQYF; DNA: TGCGCCAGCAGCTCGGGACTAGCGGGAGGGACCACTAGCACAGATACGCAGTATTTT
D: -; V: TRBV5-1; size: -; J: TRBJ1-2; CDR3: CASSLYSGGYTF; DNA: TGCGCCAGCAGCTTGTACTCGGGTGGCTACACCTTC
D: -; V: TRBV19; size: -; J: TRBJ1-2; CDR3: CASRAGPNYGYTF; DNA: TGTGCCAGTAGGGCGGGCCCTAACTATGGCTACACCTTC
D: -; V: TRBV29-1; size: -; J: TRBJ2-1; CDR3: CSALEYNEQFF; DNA: TGCAGCGCCCTAGAGTACAATGAGCAGTTCTTC
D: TRBD1; V: TRBV7-2; size: few; J: TRBJ2-7; CDR3: CASSLAGQGGYYEQYF; DNA: TGTGCCAGCAGCTTAGCCGGACAGGGTGGTTACTACGAGCAGTACTTC
D: TRBD2; V: TRBV7-2; size: -; J: TRBJ2-1; CDR3: CASSQGGGGYNEQFF; DNA: TGTGCCAGCAGCCAGGGCGGGGGGGGCTACAATGAGCAGTTCTTC
D: -; V: TRBV28; size: -; J: TRBJ1-4; CDR3: CASSFTLLQGSTNEKLFF; DNA: TGTGCCAGCAGTTTTACCTTGCTACAGGGCTCAACTAATGAAAAACTGTTTTTT
D: TRBD1; V: TRBV5-4; size: -; J: TRBJ1-3; CDR3: CASSWGTGASSGNTIYF; DNA: TGTGCCAGCAGCTGGGGGACAGGGGCGAGCTCTGGAAACACCATATATTTT
D: TRBD2; V: TRBV2; size: -; J: TRBJ2-3; CDR3: CASSESGLEDTQYF; DNA: TGTGCCAGCAGTGAGTCTGGACTAGAGGATACGCAGTATTTT
D: TRBD1; V: TRBV28; size: -; J: TRBJ1-2; CDR3: CASSSGTGNYGYTF; DNA: TGTGCCAGCAGTTCCGGGACAGGAAACTATGGCTACACCTTC
D: TRBD1; V: TRBV7-3; size: -; J: TRBJ1-1; CDR3: CASKMGQGTTEAFF; DNA: TGTGCCAGCAAAATGGGACAGGGGACCACTGAAGCTTTCTTT
D: TRBD1; V: TRBV11-1; size: -; J: TRBJ2-2; CDR3: CASSPYRGRVGELFF; DNA: TGTGCCAGCAGCCCCTATAGGGGGCGGGTCGGGGAGCTGTTTTTT
D: TRBD1; V: TRBV4-3; size: once; J: TRBJ1-4; CDR3: CASSQERTGGFEKLFF; DNA: TGCGCCAGCAGCCAAGAGAGGACAGGGGGCTTTGAAAAACTGTTTTTT
D: TRBD2; V: TRBV9; size: -; J: TRBJ2-3; CDR3: CASSVGGGGAGDTQYF; DNA: TGTGCCAGCAGCGTAGGAGGCGGGGGGGCCGGGGATACGCAGTATTTT
D: TRBD1; V: TRBV5-1; size: -; J: TRBJ2-3; CDR3: CASRSGTGAEDTQYF; DNA: TGCGCCAGCAGGTCCGGGACAGGGGCGGAGGATACGCAGTATTTT
D: -; V: TRBV5-1; size: few; J: TRBJ2-3; CDR3: CASSLGGGLTDTQYF; DNA: TGCGCCAGCAGCTTGGGTGGGGGACTCACAGATACGCAGTATTTT
D: TRBD1; V: TRBV27; size: -; J: TRBJ2-1; CDR3: CASSTRGQGRHNEQFF; DNA: TGTGCCAGCAGTACGCGGGGACAGGGGAGACACAATGAGCAGTTCTTC
D: TRBD1; V: TRBV2; size: many; J: TRBJ2-3; CDR3: CASSGGQGSTDTQYF; DNA: TGTGCCAGCAGTGGGGGACAGGGGAGCACAGATACGCAGTATTTT
D: TRBD1; V: TRBV5-1; size: few; J: TRBJ1-2; CDR3: CASSPTGTVYGYTF; DNA: TGCGCCAGCAGCCCTACCGGGACAGTCTATGGCTACACCTTC
D: TRBD1; V: TRBV2; size: -; J: TRBJ2-5; CDR3: CASSVDRGYQETQYF; DNA: TGTGCCAGCAGTGTTGACAGGGGGTACCAAGAGACCCAGTACTTC
D: TRBD1; V: TRBV18; size: -; J: TRBJ1-2; CDR3: CASSPGQGVGYTF; DNA: TGTGCCAGCTCACCGGGACAGGGTGTGGGCTACACCTTC
D: TRBD1; V: TRBV19; size: once; J: TRBJ2-5; CDR3: CASGGTGGETQYF; DNA: TGTGCCAGCGGTGGGACAGGGGGTGAGACCCAGTACTTC